Presented here are 2 T cell receptor beta chains from one specimen sequenced in a study of vaccination effects on CD4 cells after COVID-19. What these receptors recognize is not known. The protocol was immunoSEQ multiplex PCR, while the TCRdb copy is restricted to in-frame clones and leaves out a portion. The sample records more than 13,000 clones, around 75% being singletons. After expansion with viral peptide pools in the ViraFEST assay, antigen-specific CD4+ T cells were sequenced. Subsequent to a culture period of about nine days, CD4+ T cells were isolated. Infection with SARS-CoV-2 occurred in the person between March and December 2020, and PCR confirmed it. Of the BNT162b2 and mRNA-1273 vaccines, participants received two doses of one or the other. The sequences come from CD4+ T cells from PBMCs cultured with HCoV-NL63 spike peptides, collected after COVID-19 vaccination. These receptors were obtained from a human donor who had a prior SARS-CoV-2 infection.

The gene calls are TRBV11-2 and TRBJ2-3; either TRBD1 or TRBD2 may fit D (6 bases each). With 5 bases removed from V and 6 bases from J, the gap between germline ends came to 21 bases. In germline, CDR1 is SGHAT, CDR2 FQNNGV. This CDR3 spans 16 amino acids. CDR3 amino acids: CASSLRGEAVSDTQYF. CDR3 DNA: TGTGCCAGCAGCCTTAGGGGGGAGGCCGTGTCGGATACGCAGTATTTT. Complete variable domain (other parts from reference TRBV11-2 and TRBJ2-3): EAGVAQSPRYKIIEKRQSVAFWCNPISGHATLYWYQQILGQGPKLLIQFQNNGVVDDSQLPKDRFSAERLKGVDSTLKIQPAKLEDSAVYLCASSLRGEAVSDTQYFGPGTRLTVL.

In DNA form, the CDR3 reads TGTGCCAGTAGTCCAGCAGGACTAGCGGTGTACACAGATACGCAGTATTTT. Translating it yields CASSPAGLAVYTDTQYF. The chain links TRBV19 to TRBJ2-3; 10 nucleotides match TRBD2. The trim removed 5 bases at V and 2 bases at J, leaving 10 bases unmatched. Germline assignment: CDR1 LNHDA and CDR2 SQIVND (reference sequence). The CDR3 covers 17 residues.